These 24 T cell receptor beta chains came from one sample sequenced in a study of metastatic and nonmetastatic thyroid tumors. None of the patients had undergone any treatment ahead of thyroid surgery. TCRdb re-processed the PCR reads through MiXCR. The table shows about 21,000 clones, with around 11% occurring only once. The specimen sequenced was blood. The receptors were gathered from a female donor with papillary thyroid cancer or a benign thyroid nodule (not recorded which). Some clones in this sample may be carry-over from other donors' samples.

This clone was counted many times. The chain links TRBV4-2 to TRBJ2-7; unclear D gene. V was pared by 0 bases and J by 0 bases, with 12 bases between. Germline V gene data show CDR1 as LGHNA and CDR2 as YNFKEQ. The CDR3 covers 16 residues. This chain's CDR3 is CASSQDLGSSSYEQYF. The CDR3, as DNA: TGTGCCAGCAGCCAAGATCTTGGCTCTAGCTCCTACGAGCAGTACTTC.

This clone was detected ten times or more. CDR3 coding DNA: TGTGCCTGGGTTTCTGCCGGGACAGACTACGAGCAGTACTTC. Translation gives CAWVSAGTDYEQYF. The chain uses TRBV30 and TRBJ2-7, with 7 bases lining up with TRBD1. The CDR3 consists of 14 residues. Germline-derived CDR1 and CDR2 are GTSNPN and SVGIG (reference sequence). The V gene end was trimmed by 5 bases and the J gene end by 3 bases; junction bases not matched to a gene: 10.

Relative to its sample, this clone is medium-sized. This chain uses TRBV6-2 or TRBV6-3 with TRBJ2-2; 7 positions agree with TRBD2. From germline, CDR1 is MNHEY and CDR2 SVGEGT. The V segment lost 7 bases and the J segment 0 bases; nucleotides outside the gene matches: 5. CDR3 length: 15 amino acids. The chain's CDR3 is CASKKGTTNTGELFF. As DNA, the CDR3 is TGTGCCAGCAAAAAGGGGACTACGAACACCGGGGAGCTGTTTTTT.

This clone was observed many times. Within the sample, other DNA sequences also encode this same CDR3. The V gene is TRBV20-1, the J gene TRBJ2-6; unclear D gene. Per the germline V gene, CDR1 is DFQATT and CDR2 is SNEGSKA (reference sequence). The CDR3 has 14 amino acids. The V and J ends lost 6 bases and 1 base respectively, with 10 bases between them. The CDR3 DNA reads TGCAGTGCCGTAAAACTATCTGGGGCCAACGTCCTGACTTTC. It translates to CSAVKLSGANVLTF.

J is TRBJ2-6 and V is TRBV5-5, with D perhaps TRBD1 or TRBD2 (5 bases each). Looked up from germline, CDR1 is SGHKS and CDR2 is YYEKEE (reference sequence). V lost 3 bases and J lost 0, with 10 bases in between. CDR3 length: 16 residues. In DNA, the CDR3 is TGTGCCAGCAGCTCCGGGGCTTTCTCTGGGGCCAACGTCCTGACTTTC. Protein product: CASSSGAFSGANVLTF.

A few counts support this clone. The rearrangement uses TRBV5-4 and TRBJ2-5, with TRBD1 matching over 8 bases. The germline V gene encodes CDR1 SGHNT and CDR2 YYREEE (reference sequence). The CDR3 totals 13 residues. V trimming: 3 bases; J trimming: 3 bases; junction bases outside the gene matches: 1. The CDR3 is CASSSGQEETQYF. DNA for the CDR3: TGTGCCAGCAGCTCGGGACAGGAAGAGACCCAGTACTTC.

Many counts were recorded for this clone. The rearrangement links TRBV20-1 to TRBJ2-2; D uncertain. Trimming pared 0 bases from V and 2 bases from J, leaving 13 bases between. CDR1 DFQATT and CDR2 SNEGSKA come from the germline V gene (reference sequence). The CDR3 totals 16 residues. The CDR3 sequence is CSARDSTAKNTGELFF. The CDR3 nucleotides read TGCAGTGCTAGAGATTCAACCGCCAAAAACACCGGGGAGCTGTTTTTT.

This clone was seen only once. The chain combines TRBV25-1 with TRBJ2-7; a weak D match, TRBD2 (6 bases). From germline, CDR1 is MGHDK and CDR2 SYGVNS. The CDR3 length is 15 residues. V shed 2 bases and J shed 7 bases, with 18 bases lying between them. CDR3 sequence reads: CASSEGGTASGEQYF. Written as DNA, the CDR3 is TGTGCCAGCAGTGAAGGCGGGACGGCCAGTGGTGAGCAGTACTTC.

By frequency in the sample, this clone is medium-sized (0.01 to 0.1%). The V gene is TRBV28, the J gene TRBJ1-2; 11 bases are a match to TRBD1. The CDR3 consists of 14 residues. With V trimmed by 2 bases and J by 8 bases, 4 bases remained unmatched. Looked up from germline, CDR1 is MDHEN and CDR2 is SYDVKM. The CDR3 nucleotides are TGTGCCAGCAGTTTAGGGACAGGGGGAAGAGGCTACACCTTC. This codes for CASSLGTGGRGYTF.

A word on this clone: A much larger clone lies a single base off, so this may be a read error. In the same sample, other DNA sequences code for this CDR3. V usage is TRBV2 and J usage is TRBJ2-3, with D perhaps being TRBD1 or TRBD2 (7 bases each). CDR1 is SNHLY and CDR2 is FYNNEI in the germline V gene. The CDR3 spans 14 residues. Here the CDR3 reads CARGGRVSRDTQYF. The CDR3, as DNA: TGCGCCAGGGGGGGAAGGGTCAGTAGAGATACGCAGTATTTT.

For this clone: A much larger clone differs by one base, so this may be a read error. The J gene is TRBJ2-1, the V gene TRBV7-6; 11 bases are shared with TRBD2. The CDR3 is made up of 20 amino acids. Germline V gene data show CDR1 as SGHVS and CDR2 as FNYEAQ. V shed 5 bases and J 0 bases; nucleotides not matched to a gene: 15. CDR3 residues: CASSGPRTSGRTSSYNEQFF. The CDR3 DNA follows: TGTGCCAGCAGCGGACCCAGGACTAGCGGGCGAACGAGCTCCTACAATGAGCAGTTCTTC.

The CDR3 region is CASSPTTPGQGLDEQYF. Written as DNA, the CDR3 is TGTGCCAGCAGTCCTACAACCCCGGGACAGGGTCTAGACGAGCAGTACTTC. The V call is TRBV6-1, the J call TRBJ2-7, with TRBD1 identical over 9 bases. The CDR3 sequence is 17 residues long. V shed 5 bases, J shed 5 bases, and the junction held 16 bases outside the gene matches. Germline loops: CDR1 MNHNS, CDR2 SASEGT.

The table lists this clone with many counts. The chain recombines TRBV18 with TRBJ2-2; D might be TRBD2 (6 bases). Per germline, CDR1 KGHSH and CDR2 LQKENI. The CDR3 runs 16 residues. The ends were cut back, 0 bases at V and 0 bases at J, with 8 bases in the middle. The CDR3 loop is CASSPPGGTNTGELFF. CDR3 coding DNA: TGTGCCAGCTCACCACCGGGAGGAACGAACACCGGGGAGCTGTTTTTT.

In this sample, this clone is medium-sized (0.01 to 0.1%). The chain combines TRBV27 with TRBJ2-7; D perhaps matches TRBD2 (5 bases). Germline V gene lookup returns CDR1 MNHEY and CDR2 SMNVEV (reference sequence). CDR3 length: 13 amino acids. The V end lost 6 bases, the J end lost 4 bases, and 13 bases lay between the germline ends. CDR3 loop: CASRHGLGYEQYF. The DNA of the CDR3 is TGTGCCAGCAGACACGGACTCGGTTACGAGCAGTACTTC.

This clone was recorded at least ten times. The chain employs TRBV30 and TRBJ2-7; D is possibly TRBD2 (5 bases). CDR1 and CDR2 (germline): GTSNPN, SVGIG (reference sequence). V was trimmed by 1 base and J by 2 bases, leaving 18 bases between them. The CDR3 has 16 residues. The CDR3 DNA follows: TGTGCCTGGAGTGGCCCGACGCTGCGGGTGACCTACGAGCAGTACTTC. Its protein is CAWSGPTLRVTYEQYF.

This clone turned up a few times. A read error is possible here, since a much larger clone lies one base away. The sample carries other DNA sequences with the same CDR3. This chain uses TRBV11-3 with TRBJ2-1; D may be TRBD2 (5 bases). The CDR3 consists of 14 residues. Trimming cost V 6 bases and J 5 bases, with 14 bases left between them. The germline CDR1 and CDR2 sequences are SGHNT and YENEEA. CDR3 loop: CASSSFLANNEQFF. CDR3 bases: TGTGCCAGCAGTTCGTTCCTAGCCAACAATGAGCAGTTCTTC.

The rearrangement joins TRBV12-3 or TRBV12-4 to TRBJ2-7; 14 nucleotides match TRBD2. This CDR3 region has 13 residues. Unmatched junction bases numbered 1, after V lost 5 bases and J lost 7 bases. CDR3 bases: TGTGCCAGCAGTCGACTAGCGGGAGGGGAGCAGTACTTC. Encoded protein: CASSRLAGGEQYF.

V is TRBV20-1 and J is TRBJ1-1; D possibly corresponds to TRBD1 (5 bases). The length of the CDR3 is 14 residues. Germline assignment: CDR1 DFQATT and CDR2 SNEGSKA (reference sequence). V was shortened by 0 bases and J by 4 bases, with 12 bases between the two germline ends. The CDR3 DNA reads TGCAGTGCTAGAGATCAGGTGGGGGGCACTGAAGCTTTCTTT. Amino acid sequence: CSARDQVGGTEAFF.

This clone is deemed medium-sized (0.01 to 0.1%). The rearrangement uses TRBV6-2 or TRBV6-3 and TRBJ1-1; TRBD1 matches 11 bases. With 2 bases clipped from V and 1 base from J, the junction kept 3 bases outside the gene matches. This CDR3 has 16 residues. CDR1 MNHEY and CDR2 SVGEGT come from the germline V gene. In nucleotides, the CDR3 is TGTGCCAGCAGTTACGGGGACAGGGGGGCGAACACTGAAGCTTTCTTT. Translating it yields CASSYGDRGANTEAFF.

In its sample, this clone was seen many times. The V gene is TRBV11-2, the J gene TRBJ2-1; no firm D call. Trimming removed 0 bases from V and 6 bases from J, with 6 bases in between. Germline CDR1 and CDR2: SGHAT and FQNNGV. This CDR3 is built from 13 residues. The CDR3 DNA follows: TGTGCCAGCAGCTTAGAGCCGATCAATGAGCAGTTCTTC. Amino acid sequence: CASSLEPINEQFF.

V is TRBV27 and J is TRBJ2-2, with D uncertain. The CDR3 has 16 residues. The germline gives CDR1 MNHEY, CDR2 SMNVEV (reference sequence). Trimming stripped 5 bases from V and 1 base from J, with 14 bases between. CDR3 region: CASSTQHVVNTGELFF. Here the CDR3 DNA reads TGTGCCAGCAGTACCCAACATGTGGTGAACACCGGGGAGCTGTTTTTT.

This clone was picked up many times. This chain connects TRBV5-1 to TRBJ2-1, with TRBD2 matching over 9 bases. V dropped 0 bases and J dropped 5; count of bases not matched to a gene: 3. Germline CDR1 and CDR2: SGHRS and YFSETQ. This CDR3 is 15 amino acids long. The CDR3 nucleotides are TGCGCCAGCAGCTTGGCACTAGCGGGCAACAATGAGCAGTTCTTC. This gives the protein CASSLALAGNNEQFF.

This clone showed up many times. V is TRBV30 and J is TRBJ1-5; D unclear. In germline, CDR1 is GTSNPN, CDR2 SVGIG (reference sequence). Trimming pared 0 bases from V and 4 bases from J, leaving 7 bases between. The length of the CDR3 is 13 residues. CDR3 coding DNA: TGTGCCTGGAGTGTTCTAGAAAATCAGCCCCAGCATTTT. This encodes CAWSVLENQPQHF.

This clone was recorded at least ten times. The chain combines TRBV6-4 with TRBJ2-3; TRBD2 matches 9 bases. Germline V gene sequence: CDR1 MRHNA, CDR2 SNTAGT. V was pared by 2 bases and J by 6 bases, with 6 bases of the junction left unmatched. The CDR3 has 15 amino acids. The CDR3 coding sequence is TGTGCCAGCAGTGACGAAGCGGGAGGAGCCGATACGCAGTATTTT. Protein sequence: CASSDEAGGADTQYF.